These 21 T cell receptor beta chains originate from one sample sequenced in a study of Ad26.COV2.S vaccination and SARS-CoV-2 variants. Treatment specified: some 19 received Ad26.COV2.S at low or high dose, single or two shots; a few received placebo; per-sample allocation not given. Sample collection was performed on day 63 after the first vaccine or placebo injection. TCRdb's copy holds only in-frame clones and misses some; the assay was immunoSEQ multiplex PCR. The sample contains a few hundred thousand clones, more than 80% of which appear only once. Specimen: peripheral blood, collected in a trial of Ad26.COV2.S vaccine versus placebo. The receptors derive from a person aged 18 to 59 who received the Ad26.COV2.S COVID-19 vaccine or a placebo.

Points on this clone: The junction and the germline gene differ at one end; a read error may be behind it. The chain links TRBV7-8 to TRBJ2-7; 10 nucleotides agree with TRBD2. The CDR3 is made up of 16 amino acids. CDR1 and CDR2 from the germline V gene are SGHVS and FQNEAQ. This CDR3 reads CASSLAWASGSYGQYF. The CDR3 bases are TGTGCCAGCAGCTTAGCGTGGGCTAGCGGGAGCTACGGGCAGTACTTC.

The DNA of the CDR3 is TGTGCCAGCAGTCGAACAGGGGGCTCCTACAATGAGCAGTTCTTC. It specifies CASSRTGGSYNEQFF. The rearrangement uses TRBV6-5 and TRBJ2-1, with 8 nucleotides matching TRBD1. The CDR3 totals 15 residues. Germline CDR1 is MNHEY and CDR2 is SVGAGI. The V segment lost 5 bases and the J segment 0 bases; nucleotides outside the gene matches: 3.

The genes are TRBV5-5 and TRBJ2-3, with TRBD1 as a possible D gene (5 bases). Looked up from germline, CDR1 is SGHKS and CDR2 is YYEKEE (reference sequence). The CDR3 runs to 15 residues. Trimming left V 2 bases short and J 3 bases short, with 13 bases between. CDR3 protein: CASSLLQGRTDTQYF. CDR3 in DNA: TGTGCCAGCAGCTTACTGCAGGGAAGAACAGATACGCAGTATTTT.

This clone was seen only once. The V gene is TRBV29-1, the J gene TRBJ2-2; no reliable D call. The V gene's germline CDR1 is SQVTM and CDR2 ANQGSEA. This CDR3 region has 11 residues. The chain's CDR3 is CREFNTGELFF. CDR3 in DNA: TGCAGGGAATTTAACACCGGGGAGCTGTTTTTT.

The chain couples TRBV6-1 to TRBJ1-5; no reliable D call. In germline, CDR1 is MNHNS, CDR2 SASEGT. CDR3 size: 14 residues. Trimming took 1 base from V and 6 from J, leaving 10 bases between them. CDR3 amino acids: CASSEGSEAQPQHF. CDR3 coding DNA: TGTGCCAGCAGTGAAGGGTCGGAGGCTCAGCCCCAGCATTTT.

The chain couples TRBV11-2 to TRBJ2-3; TRBD1 is a possible D gene (6 bases). Germline loops: CDR1 SGHAT, CDR2 FQNNGV. Trimming removed 2 bases from V and 0 bases from J, with 9 bases in between. The CDR3 loop spans 15 amino acids. CDR3 in DNA: TGTGCCAGCAGCTTACTGACAGGTAGCACAGATACGCAGTATTTT. Residues: CASSLLTGSTDTQYF.

The chain couples TRBV29-1 to TRBJ2-2; the match to TRBD1 covers 9 bases. The CDR3 is 14 amino acids. With V trimmed by 6 bases and J by 4 bases, 6 bases remained unmatched. Germline lookup yields CDR1 SQVTM and CDR2 ANQGSEA. The CDR3 protein is CSVEDRGSTGELFF. DNA for the CDR3: TGCAGCGTCGAGGACAGGGGTTCCACCGGGGAGCTGTTTTTT.

This chain links TRBV6-5 with TRBJ2-5; the D gene is possibly TRBD2 (5 bases). The V end was cut by 5 bases, the J end by 3 bases, with 10 bases between. Germline-derived CDR1 and CDR2 are MNHEY and SVGAGI. The CDR3 loop spans 13 amino acids. The CDR3 DNA follows: TGTGCCAGCAGTAGGACTTTCAAAGAGACCCAGTACTTC. This gives the protein CASSRTFKETQYF.

The chain recombines TRBV4-3 with TRBJ2-7; weak D call: TRBD1 (7 bases). The germline V and J ends were trimmed by 0 bases and 6 bases, with 15 bases remaining between them. This CDR3 contains 15 residues. Germline V gene data show CDR1 as LGHNA and CDR2 as YSLEER. The CDR3 sequence: CASSQDHPGGGEQYF. The CDR3 DNA is TGCGCCAGCAGCCAAGATCACCCAGGGGGAGGCGAGCAGTACTTC.

J is TRBJ1-2 and V is TRBV6-6; TRBD1 might be the D (5 bases). Germline CDR1 is MNHNY and CDR2 is SVGAGI (reference sequence). This CDR3 is 15 amino acids long. V lost 0 bases and J 4 bases, leaving 12 bases between the germline ends. The CDR3 reads CASSYSTGPSYGYTF. CDR3 in DNA: TGTGCCAGCAGTTACTCTACAGGACCGTCCTATGGCTACACCTTC.

This clone was seen more than once but under ten times. The genes are TRBV12-3 or TRBV12-4 and TRBJ2-7, with 7 bases lining up with TRBD1. The CDR3 sequence is 13 residues long. The V gene end was trimmed by 6 bases and the J gene end by 3 bases; junction bases not matched to a gene: 5. CDR3 coding DNA: TGTGCCAGCAGAACGGGACAGTTCTACGAGCAGTACTTC. It translates to CASRTGQFYEQYF.

The chain links TRBV5-1 to TRBJ2-7; 9 bases match TRBD2. Trimming cost V 0 bases and J 7 bases; bases outside gene matches: 11. The CDR3 has 16 residues. Looked up from germline, CDR1 is SGHRS and CDR2 is YFSETQ. As DNA, the CDR3 is TGCGCCAGCAGCTTGGCCGTAGCGGGAGTCTCAGGAGAGCAGTACTTC. Translating it yields CASSLAVAGVSGEQYF.

This chain links TRBV6-5 with TRBJ1-6, with D unclear. Germline loops: CDR1 MNHEY, CDR2 SVGAGI. The CDR3 is made up of 15 amino acids. V lost 5 bases and J lost 9, with 17 bases in between. CDR3 amino acids: CASSPTRENISPLHF. CDR3 in DNA: TGTGCCAGCAGTCCTACTCGAGAAAACATTTCACCCCTCCACTTT.

The chain links TRBV4-2 to TRBJ1-1; D gene uncertain. CDR1 LGHNA and CDR2 YNFKEQ come from the germline V gene. With 0 bases removed from V and 2 bases from J, the gap between germline ends came to 10 bases. The CDR3 loop spans 15 amino acids. The CDR3 coding sequence is TGTGCCAGCAGCCAAGAAACAGCGGCAAACACTGAAGCTTTCTTT. It is translated as CASSQETAANTEAFF.

The gene calls are TRBV7-9 and TRBJ2-1, with 8 bases that match TRBD2. The ends lost 5 bases at V and 4 bases at J; junction bases unmatched: 16. CDR3 size: 18 residues. The germline V gene encodes CDR1 SEHNR and CDR2 FQNEAQ (reference sequence). CDR3 coding DNA: TGTGCCAGCAGCCTTCGGGGGGGTAGTAGCGGAAATTACAATGAGCAGTTCTTC. Its translation is CASSLRGGSSGNYNEQFF.

This sequence joins TRBV19 and TRBJ2-7, with TRBD1 matching over 8 bases. The V gene's germline CDR1 is LNHDA and CDR2 SQIVND (reference sequence). CDR3 size: 15 residues. The J segment lost 1 base and the V segment lost 7 bases, leaving 9 bases of the junction unmatched. In nucleotides, the CDR3 is TGTGCCAGTACCGCCACAGGGGGTTCTTCCTACGAGCAGTACTTC. Translation: CASTATGGSSYEQYF. Filled out from reference TRBV19 and TRBJ2-7, the complete variable domain reads DGGITQSPKYLFRKEGQNVTLSCEQNLNHDAMYWYRQDPGQGLRLIYYSQIVNDFQKGDIAEGYSVSREKKESFPLTVTSAQKNPTAFYLCASTATGGSSYEQYFGPGTRLTVT.

This chain links TRBV6-2 or TRBV6-3 with TRBJ2-2; possibly TRBD2 for D (5 bases). V lost 5 bases and J 2 bases, leaving 9 bases between the germline ends. Germline assignment: CDR1 MNHEY and CDR2 SVGEGT. CDR3 length: 14 residues. CDR3 sequence (DNA): TGTGCCAGCAGTCTACTAGAAAACACCGGGGAGCTGTTTTTT. Protein sequence: CASSLLENTGELFF.

The chain carries TRBV6-1 and TRBJ1-6; D perhaps matches TRBD1 (5 bases). Germline V gene lookup returns CDR1 MNHNS and CDR2 SASEGT. V lost 3 bases and J 7 bases, leaving 13 bases between the germline ends. This CDR3 has 15 residues. The CDR3 loop reads CASSDAGATNSPLHF. In DNA, the CDR3 is TGTGCCAGCAGTGACGCCGGGGCTACCAATTCACCCCTCCACTTT.

The chain carries TRBV19 and TRBJ2-1; 12 bases line up with TRBD2. The germline gives CDR1 LNHDA, CDR2 SQIVND (reference sequence). V shed 3 bases, J shed 7 bases, and the junction held 4 bases outside the gene matches. The CDR3 spans 15 residues. The CDR3 region is CASSMTSGSQNEQFF. CDR3 nucleotide sequence: TGTGCCAGTAGTATGACTAGCGGGAGTCAAAATGAGCAGTTCTTC. Full variable domain (outside the CDR3, taken from reference TRBV19 and TRBJ2-1): DGGITQSPKYLFRKEGQNVTLSCEQNLNHDAMYWYRQDPGQGLRLIYYSQIVNDFQKGDIAEGYSVSREKKESFPLTVTSAQKNPTAFYLCASSMTSGSQNEQFFGPGTRLTVL.

This clone was seen a single time. The chain uses TRBV14 and TRBJ2-1; D assignment may be TRBD1 or TRBD2 (5 bases each). Germline V gene data show CDR1 as SGHDN and CDR2 as FVKESK. This CDR3 comprises 15 residues. V lost 2 bases and J 6 bases, leaving 14 bases between the germline ends. This CDR3 reads CASSQPWDRGNEQFF. CDR3 in DNA: TGTGCCAGCAGCCAACCCTGGGACCGGGGCAATGAGCAGTTCTTC.

The chain joins TRBV7-2 to TRBJ2-6; 10 positions agree with TRBD1. J was trimmed by 1 base and V by 3 bases; bases with no gene match: 6. CDR3 size: 18 residues. Germline V gene sequence: CDR1 SGHTA, CDR2 FQGNSA. The CDR3 loop is CASSLRQGAFSGANVLTF. CDR3 nucleotides: TGTGCCAGCAGCTTGCGACAGGGGGCCTTTTCTGGGGCCAACGTCCTGACTTTC.